Listed below are T cell receptor beta chains from one sample, sequenced in a study of cytomegalovirus exposure and HLA in healthy donors. Assay used: immunoSEQ multiplex PCR; TCRdb lists only in-frame clones, some missing. The sample has more than 150,000 clones; roughly 87% are singletons. Input material: PBMCs. These receptors all come from a girl less than two years old in good health and CMV-seronegative. Both conserved end residues are part of each CDR3. The D gene is left open where the match is weak.

>TRBJ2-7|TRBD2|TRBV2|15
CASSEWRENTYEQYF
>TRBJ1-1|-|TRBV5-6|12
CASSLMSTEAFF
>TRBJ2-1|-|TRBV29-1|17
CSVERMWAGVKSNEQFF
>TRBJ1-6|-|TRBV7-2|15
CASSLGVRENSPLHF
>TRBJ2-3|-|TRBV7-2|12
CASSFFSDTQYF
>TRBJ1-4|-|TRBV19|14
CASRTLRSNEKLFF
>TRBJ1-2|-|TRBV11-2|16
CASSHRSLQVDYGYAF
>TRBJ2-7|-|TRBV7-7|17
CASSLKLGDSKEGEQYF
>TRBJ2-1|TRBD2|TRBV5-1|15
CASSFRGGPYNEQFF
>TRBJ2-1|-|TRBV27|17
CASSLSRARIVVNEQFF
>TRBJ1-1|-|TRBV6-4|13
CASSETGNTEAFF
>-|TRBD1|TRBV4-1|14
CASSLGQGTYEQYF
>TRBJ2-2|TRBD2|TRBV9|18
CASSPLAGGRANTGELFF
>TRBJ2-1|TRBD2|TRBV30|17
CAWRGLAGGGSYNEQFF
>TRBJ2-4|-|TRBV6-4|14
CASSGRPAKNIQYF
>TRBJ2-2|-|TRBV5-1|14
CASSPDSNTGELFF
>TRBJ2-1|-|TRBV18|14
CASSLAFSYNEQFF
>TRBJ1-6|-|TRBV6-4|13
CASSDSTDSPLHF
>TRBJ1-1|-|TRBV29-1|15
CSASNREGRDTEAFF
>TRBJ2-5|TRBD2|TRBV7-8|18
CASSFRTSGGGWQETQYF
>TRBJ2-7|TRBD2|TRBV27|14
CASSRLAGVNEQYF
>TRBJ2-7|TRBD2|TRBV4-1|16
CASSQDPTSGRNEQYF
>TRBJ2-1|-|TRBV29-1|10
CSVDFNEQFF
>TRBJ2-1|TRBD2|TRBV4-3|17
CASSPELGGRVYNEQFF
>TRBJ1-1|TRBD1|TRBV7-9|15
CASSSLGQGFTEAFF
>TRBJ2-1|TRBD2|TRBV6-5|15
CASSSGLAVYNEQFF
>TRBJ1-2|-|TRBV5-5|16
CASSLDVLQAYYGYTF
>TRBJ1-5|-|TRBV6-5|15
CASSYGRGSNQPQHF
>TRBJ2-1|-|TRBV4-1|15
CASSQEGRAYNEQFF
>TRBJ2-7|-|TRBV6-1|15
CASSEARGSSYEQYF